This T cell receptor beta chain was obtained from a study of blood T cells in healthy people across ages (dated by TCRdb to between 2014 and 2016). Study-level background: In model experiments, template switching captured roughly one uniquely barcoded TCR beta cDNA molecule for every two T cells. Using deep sequencing normalized with unique cDNA molecular identifiers, the study measured how TCR beta repertoire diversity changes with age. The donors were divided into four age groups: young (average around 17 years), middle-aged (over 35), aged (62) and long-lived (around 87). To avoid experimental bias, donors of different ages were spread randomly across the sequencing lanes. For two donors (one aged 18 to 30 and one aged 80 or older), the study analyzed two additional independent replicas of 1 million unique cDNA reads from the same blood draw. Broad study findings and their caveats: Compared with the aged group, more naive CD4+ T cells, fewer expanded clones and increased TCR diversity were shown by the long-lived group, suggesting age selection. Observed TCR beta diversity per million T cells fell roughly linearly with age, and a significant reduction was already apparent by age roughly 40. Estimates of total diversity based on one million sequenced T cells were regarded as lower bounds and as underestimates. Because the CMV infection status of the donors was unknown, age-related changes in expanded clonotypes may potentially have been confounded. Bulk unsorted PBMC profiling prevented conclusive comparison of naive and antigen-experienced compartments. There was a strong correlation between observed TCR beta diversity and the percentage of naive T cells measured by flow cytometry.

A note on this clonotype: Its antigen is not yet known. Base qualities are not provided; no much larger clone lies one nucleotide away.

The receptor library was made with 5' RACE. TCRdb records Illumina HiSeq 2500 as the sequencer. A second PCR of about 6 to 12 cycles was run with a J-beta primer mix and a sample-barcoded 5' primer. A template-switch 5' adaptor carrying 12 random nucleotides introduced a unique molecular identifier onto each TCR beta cDNA molecule. Each sample yielded at least 2.5 million CDR3-containing paired-end reads. First-strand cDNA was synthesized from all RNA with the Mint cDNA synthesis kit, primed by a TRBC-specific oligonucleotide. Following uracil-DNA glycosylase treatment, all cDNA underwent a first 18-cycle PCR with the universal primers M1SS and BC2_uni_R. Concerning the study's data processing: For normalization, 1 million high-quality reads, each with a distinct molecular identifier, were randomly selected from each sample. Reads with shared molecular identifiers were discarded instead of being binned into consensus sequences. MiTCR, set to a Q25 quality threshold and the strictest error-elimination algorithm, was used for CDR3 identification, clonotype clustering and error correction. A nonparametric unseen species model with Euler transformation was used to estimate lower-bound total TCR beta diversity. TCRdb reprocessing: public reads trimmed at Q25 with fastp, clones called with MiXCR, in-frame beta chains kept. One record per CDR3 amino acid sequence lists the most common genes and DNA. TCRdb's processing, not the authors', yielded these V and J calls. Present in this sample are approximately 600,000 distinct CDR3 sequences, 45% to 65% of which were seen just once. Clones ranked in the top ten supply more than 35% of the sample.

V trim: 0 bases; J trim: 6 bases; unmatched bases: 6. Measured from the cysteine to the phenylalanine, the CDR3 is 17 residues long. Kept here is only the CDR3 DNA, which spans 51 bases and is read in frame from base 1. CDR1 KGHSH and CDR2 LQKENI were looked up in the germline V gene. Systemically healthy Caucasian individuals from Russia, 39 in total and aged about 6 to 90 years, were included as donors. Each donor gave about 10 milliliters of peripheral blood, drawn into EDTA-treated Vacutainer tubes. PBMCs were isolated by Ficoll-Paque density-gradient centrifugation, with at least 7 million obtained per sample. Total RNA, at least 5 micrograms per sample, was extracted from PBMCs with Trizol reagent. For every donor, an aliquot of PBMCs went through flow cytometry to measure the percentages of naive CD45RAhigh/CD27high T cells.

The clonotype comes from a man aged 55 to 70 in good health. The sequencing sample was made of blood. Rearrangement joined TRBV18 to TRBJ2-1, and 12 junctional nucleotides match TRBD2. In nucleotide form, the sequence is TGTGCCAGCTCACCACCGGGACTAGCGGGCGGAAGCAATGAGCAGTTCTTC. Translated, it gives CASSPPGLAGGSNEQFF.